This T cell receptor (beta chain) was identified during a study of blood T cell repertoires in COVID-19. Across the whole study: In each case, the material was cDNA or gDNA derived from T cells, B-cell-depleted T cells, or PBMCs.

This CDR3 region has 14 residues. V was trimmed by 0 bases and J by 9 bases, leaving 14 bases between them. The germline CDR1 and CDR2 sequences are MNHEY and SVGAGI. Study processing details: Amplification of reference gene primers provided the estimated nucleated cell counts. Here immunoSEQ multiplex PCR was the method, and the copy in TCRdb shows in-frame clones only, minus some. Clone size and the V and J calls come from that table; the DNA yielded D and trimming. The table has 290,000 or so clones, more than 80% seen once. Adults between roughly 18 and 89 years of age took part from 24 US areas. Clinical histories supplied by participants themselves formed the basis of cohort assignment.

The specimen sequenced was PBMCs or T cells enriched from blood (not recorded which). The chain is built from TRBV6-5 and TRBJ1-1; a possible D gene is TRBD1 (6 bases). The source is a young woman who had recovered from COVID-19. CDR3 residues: CASSYSDGQQQAFF. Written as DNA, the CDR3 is TGTGCCAGCAGTTACTCTGATGGACAGCAACAAGCTTTCTTT.